This entry is about one TCR beta chain. This record belongs to a study of patients and donors after allogeneic stem cell transplantation. TCRdb fed the RT-PCR reads into MiXCR, producing one record per CDR3 protein. In the table there are some 230,000 distinct CDR3 sequences, roughly 14% of which are singletons. The sample comprised blood, either unsorted or a sorted T cell fraction (not recorded which). The receptor comes from a human donor who was either an allogeneic HSCT recipient or a stem cell or donor lymphocyte infusion donor (not recorded which). It is not recorded whose cells these are; they may come from a transplant donor.

CDR3 in amino acids: CASSQQRAGETQYF. The CDR3 DNA is TGCGCCAGCAGCCAACAACGGGCCGGGGAGACCCAGTACTTC. The chain has TRBV5-1 and TRBJ2-5, with no clear D. Trimming cost V 4 bases and J 5 bases, with 15 bases left between them. Germline CDR1 is SGHRS and CDR2 is YFSETQ. This CDR3 comprises 14 residues.